Below are 23 T cell receptor beta chains sequenced from a single sample in a study of human T cells and chemical hapten exposure. TCRdb fed the RACE reads into MiXCR, producing one record per CDR3 protein. This sample has fewer than 400,000 distinct CDR3 sequences, with under 8% found just once. Time point described: patch test 1, 2 weeks after DPC sensitization. This sample's treatment: therapeutic diphenylcyclopropenone sensitization with weekly scalp DPC. The material sequenced was whole blood, taken in connection with sensitization to the hapten diphenylcyclopropenone (DPC). These receptors all come from a woman aged 18-29 years with alopecia areata. Some clones in this sample may be carry-over from other donors' samples.

The chain links TRBV20-1 to TRBJ2-5; the D is unclear. Germline CDR1 is DFQATT and CDR2 is SNEGSKA (reference sequence). CDR3 length: 13 residues. V lost 4 bases, J lost 5 bases, and 14 bases lay in between. For the CDR3, the DNA is TGCAGTGCTACCGACGCGGATGGGGAGACCCAGTACTTC. Its translation: CSATDADGETQYF.

The chain has TRBV5-5 and TRBJ2-1; 9 nucleotides align to TRBD2. Germline V lookup: CDR1 SGHKS, CDR2 YYEKEE (reference sequence). The junction had 9 bases not matched to a gene; V was cut back by 5 bases and J by 3 bases. The length of the CDR3 is 16 residues. DNA for the CDR3: TGTGCCAGCAGGCCGACTAGCGGTATATTCTACAATGAGCAGTTCTTC. Translating gives CASRPTSGIFYNEQFF.

This clonotype has a handful of counts. V gene TRBV3-1 combines with J gene TRBJ2-1; D may correspond to TRBD1 or TRBD2 (5 bases each). Between the trimmed V and J ends, which lost 3 bases and 10 bases, there was a span of 19 bases. This CDR3 has 15 amino acids. Germline CDR1 LGHDT, CDR2 YNNKEL (reference sequence). The CDR3 here is CASSHKLWDRGEQFF. The DNA of the CDR3 is TGTGCCAGCAGCCACAAGCTGTGGGATCGGGGCGAGCAGTTCTTC.

This clonotype was recorded at least ten times. The rearrangement links TRBV10-3 to TRBJ1-1; the D gene is possibly TRBD1 (5 bases). This CDR3 spans 17 amino acids. The V gene's germline CDR1 is ENHRY and CDR2 SYGVKD. V lost 5 bases and J 6 bases, leaving 25 bases between the germline ends. The chain's CDR3 is CAISPETGAPLDSEAFF. For the CDR3, the DNA is TGTGCCATCAGTCCAGAAACAGGAGCCCCTTTGGATTCTGAAGCTTTCTTT.

This clonotype was seen at least ten times. A read error may produce the germline difference seen at one junction end. The chain recombines TRBV20-1 with TRBJ2-7; TRBD2 aligns across 12 bases. In germline, CDR1 is DFQATT, CDR2 SNEGSKA (reference sequence). The CDR3 is 13 residues long. The CDR3: CSARASGGAVSHF. In DNA form, the CDR3 reads TGCAGTGCTAGAGCTAGCGGGGGGGCTGTCTCCCACTTC.

This clonotype has ten or more counts. The J gene is TRBJ2-1, the V gene TRBV9; the D is unclear. CDR3 size: 14 residues. Germline CDR1 SGDLS, CDR2 YYNGEE. V lost 8 bases, J lost 0 bases, and 12 bases lay in between. The CDR3 DNA is TGTGCCAGTTCCGGCGGTAGCTCCTACAATGAGCAGTTCTTC. It encodes CASSGGSSYNEQFF.

This chain uses TRBV7-8 with TRBJ1-5; 7 bases align to TRBD1. The CDR3 totals 20 residues. The V gene end was trimmed by 4 bases and the J gene end by 5 bases; junction bases not matched to a gene: 23. CDR1 SGHVS and CDR2 FQNEAQ come from the germline V gene. CDR3 sequence (DNA): TGTGCCAGCAGCTCAACTACTCCAGGACTTATCACAGGGGCGCATCAGCCCCAGCATTTT. Translating gives CASSSTTPGLITGAHQPQHF.

This clonotype was counted only a few times. CDR3 nucleotide sequence: TGTGCCAGCAGTCCCACGTTGAACACCGGGGAGCTGTTTTTT. This encodes CASSPTLNTGELFF. The genes are TRBV28 and TRBJ2-2; D not resolved. Trimming took off 5 bases at V and 1 base at J, with 8 bases between the two ends. CDR3 length: 14 residues. Germline V gene lookup returns CDR1 MDHEN and CDR2 SYDVKM.

This chain uses TRBV6-6 with TRBJ2-3, with a weak D call TRBD2 (6 bases). Germline V gene data show CDR1 as MNHNY and CDR2 as SVGAGI (reference sequence). The V and J ends lost 2 bases and 6 bases respectively, with 9 bases between them. The CDR3 has 13 residues. This chain's CDR3 is CASSYLEGDTQYF. As DNA, the CDR3 is TGTGCCAGCAGTTACCTGGAGGGGGATACGCAGTATTTT.

A remark on this clonotype: A read error may be the cause here, since a much bigger clone is one base away. This chain uses TRBV7-2 with TRBJ1-3; a weak D match, TRBD1 (5 bases). Trimming cost V 1 base and J 0 bases, with 13 bases left between them. Germline V gives CDR1 SGHTA, CDR2 FQGNSA. CDR3 length: 17 amino acids. CDR3 residues: CASSLVSGQNSGNTIYF. CDR3 sequence (DNA): TGTGCCAGCAGCTTAGTGAGCGGACAAAACTCTGGAAACACCATATATTTT.

This clonotype has only a few counts. This chain links TRBV2 with TRBJ2-3; D ambiguous. From germline, CDR1 is SNHLY and CDR2 FYNNEI. This CDR3 comprises 11 residues. The V and J ends lost 5 bases and 6 bases respectively, with 6 bases between them. The chain's CDR3 is CASSPYDTQYF. In DNA, the CDR3 is TGTGCCAGCAGTCCGTATGATACGCAGTATTTT.

The V call is TRBV10-3, the J call TRBJ1-1; unclear D gene. The CDR3 totals 14 residues. V lost 0 bases, J lost 1 base, and 6 bases lay in between. Germline assignment: CDR1 ENHRY and CDR2 SYGVKD. As DNA, the CDR3 is TGTGCCATCAGTGAGTCCGGAGGGAACACTGAAGCTTTCTTT. This translates into CAISESGGNTEAFF.

The J gene is TRBJ2-1, the V gene TRBV7-2; tentatively, D is TRBD1 or TRBD2 (6 bases each). This CDR3 is built from 16 residues. Germline CDR1 SGHTA, CDR2 FQGNSA. V gave up 1 base and J gave up 0 bases, with 10 bases separating them. This CDR3 reads CASSLVRGASYNEQFF. CDR3 nucleotides: TGTGCCAGCAGCTTAGTAAGGGGGGCCTCCTACAATGAGCAGTTCTTC.

This clonotype was seen many times. This CDR3 is CATSRDREAGYEQYF. The CDR3 region has the DNA TGTGCCACCAGCAGAGATCGAGAGGCGGGGTACGAGCAGTACTTC. The rearrangement joins TRBV15 to TRBJ2-7; possibly TRBD2 for D (6 bases). From germline, CDR1 is LNHNV and CDR2 YYDKDF (reference sequence). V lost 0 bases and J lost 4, with 13 bases in between. This CDR3 is 15 amino acids long.

This chain connects TRBV6-2 or TRBV6-3 to TRBJ1-1, with unresolved D. This CDR3 is 14 amino acids long. Germline-derived CDR1 and CDR2 are MNHEY and SVGEGT. V shed 7 bases and J shed 1 base, with 13 bases lying between them. The CDR3 bases are TGTGCCAGCACCCAACCCAGAGAGAACACTGAAGCTTTCTTT. Residues: CASTQPRENTEAFF.

Only a few counts were recorded for this clonotype. CDR3 in DNA: TGTGCCAGCAGTTCTGGGCTAGCGGGGTACGAGCAGTACTTC. This sequence encodes CASSSGLAGYEQYF. This sequence joins TRBV12-3 or TRBV12-4 and TRBJ2-7; 9 bases align to TRBD2. The V gene end was trimmed by 4 bases and the J gene end by 4 bases; junction bases not matched to a gene: 5. The CDR3 totals 14 residues.

This clonotype was counted a few times. This chain links TRBV29-1 with TRBJ1-2, with D uncertain. This CDR3 is built from 14 residues. Deletions cut 6 bases from V and 0 bases from J, with 14 bases between. Germline-derived CDR1 and CDR2 are SQVTM and ANQGSEA. In DNA form, the CDR3 reads TGCAGCGTGTGGGCCGGAAAGACTAACTATGGCTACACCTTC. It is translated as CSVWAGKTNYGYTF.

This clonotype appeared a few times. V and J are TRBV28 and TRBJ2-1; TRBD1 agrees at 9 bases. The CDR3 is 16 residues long. After removal of 2 bases from V and 7 bases from J, the junction contained 9 bases not matched to a gene. Germline CDR1 MDHEN, CDR2 SYDVKM. The CDR3 DNA reads TGTGCCAGCAGTTTACCCCCCGGGACAGGGATGAATGAGCAGTTCTTC. Encoded protein: CASSLPPGTGMNEQFF.

The CDR3: CASSLGAGDLFYGYTF. The CDR3 DNA follows: TGTGCCAGCAGCTTAGGGGCAGGCGACTTATTCTATGGCTACACCTTC. The chain combines TRBV7-9 with TRBJ1-2; D is undetermined. The CDR3 has 16 amino acids. With 1 base removed from V and 4 bases from J, the gap between germline ends came to 16 bases. Germline V gene lookup returns CDR1 SEHNR and CDR2 FQNEAQ (reference sequence).

This clonotype was found many times. The rearrangement links TRBV13 to TRBJ2-7; no definite D call. Germline V gene lookup returns CDR1 PRHDT and CDR2 FYEKMQ (reference sequence). The CDR3 consists of 12 residues. Trimming removed 5 bases at V and 4 bases at J, with 9 bases between. The CDR3 DNA is TGTGCCAGCAGCGAGAGAAGGTACGAGCAGTACTTC. Translated: CASSERRYEQYF.

There are a few counts of this clonotype. The V gene is TRBV7-9, the J gene TRBJ1-6, with D perhaps matching TRBD1 (5 bases). This CDR3 region has 15 residues. The V end was cut by 1 base, the J end by 8 bases, with 12 bases between. CDR1 and CDR2 from the germline V gene are SEHNR and FQNEAQ (reference sequence). The CDR3 sequence is CASSLVQGSDSPLHF. Here the CDR3 DNA reads TGTGCCAGCAGCTTAGTGCAGGGAAGCGATTCACCCCTCCACTTT.

This clonotype was seen a handful of times. CDR3 region: CASSLAVYGEETQYF. The CDR3 DNA reads TGTGCCAGCAGCTTGGCGGTGTACGGGGAAGAGACCCAGTACTTC. The J gene is TRBJ2-5, the V gene TRBV5-5; perhaps TRBD2 as D (5 bases). Germline V gives CDR1 SGHKS, CDR2 YYEKEE (reference sequence). Trimming left V 0 bases short and J 3 bases short, with 12 bases between. CDR3 size: 15 residues.

The chain uses TRBV7-2 and TRBJ1-3; D not resolved. V lost 1 base, J lost 0 bases, and 13 bases lay in between. The CDR3 consists of 17 residues. Germline lookup yields CDR1 SGHTA and CDR2 FQGNSA. CDR3: CASSLDGTSFSGNTIYF. Here the CDR3 DNA reads TGTGCCAGCAGCTTAGACGGTACTTCATTCTCTGGAAACACCATATATTTT.